Below, one T cell receptor (beta chain) is given with its context. This record comes from a study of cytomegalovirus exposure and HLA in healthy donors. Study-wide background: Genetic ancestry analysis placed approximately 79% of the 398 donors that were genotyped in the Caucasian-associated cluster.

PCR employed 60 Vbeta and 13 Jbeta primers. The data were produced by immunoSEQ multiplex PCR, yet TCRdb's version contains in-frame clones alone and is incomplete. The sample holds around 35,000 clones. Germline-derived CDR1 and CDR2 are GTSNPN and SVGIG (reference sequence). There are 13 residues in the CDR3. J lost 4 bases, V lost 8 bases, and 7 bases had no gene match. The genes are TRBV30 and TRBJ2-2; 7 bases map to TRBD2. This receptor was obtained from a woman aged 40 to 49 in good health and CMV-seropositive. Sequences were obtained from PBMCs. The DNA of the CDR3 is TGTGCCGGGGGGGGGAGGGCCACCGGGGAGCTGTTTTTT. Its translation is CAGGGRATGELFF.